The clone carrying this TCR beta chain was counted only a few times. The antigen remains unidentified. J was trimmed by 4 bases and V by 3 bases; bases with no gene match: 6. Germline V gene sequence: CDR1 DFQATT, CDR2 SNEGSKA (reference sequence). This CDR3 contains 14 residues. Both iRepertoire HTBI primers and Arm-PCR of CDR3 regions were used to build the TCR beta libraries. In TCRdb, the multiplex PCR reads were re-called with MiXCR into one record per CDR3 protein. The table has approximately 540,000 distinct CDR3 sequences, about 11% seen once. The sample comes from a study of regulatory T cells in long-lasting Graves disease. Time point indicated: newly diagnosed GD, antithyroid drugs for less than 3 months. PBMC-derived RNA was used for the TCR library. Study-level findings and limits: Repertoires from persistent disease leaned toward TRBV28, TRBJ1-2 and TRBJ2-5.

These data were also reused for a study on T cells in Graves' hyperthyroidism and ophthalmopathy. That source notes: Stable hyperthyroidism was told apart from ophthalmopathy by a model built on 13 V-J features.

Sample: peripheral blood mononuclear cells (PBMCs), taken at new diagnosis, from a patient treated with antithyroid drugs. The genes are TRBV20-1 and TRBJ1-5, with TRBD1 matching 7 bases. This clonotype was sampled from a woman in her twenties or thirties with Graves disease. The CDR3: CSARRDSPNQPQHF. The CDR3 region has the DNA TGCAGTGCTAGGCGGGACAGCCCTAATCAGCCCCAGCATTTT.